A selection of T cell receptor beta chains follows, all from one sample in a study of blood T cells in healthy people across ages. TCRdb itself ran the 5' RACE reads through MiXCR, one entry per CDR3 protein. This table has about 970,000 distinct CDR3 sequences, about 51% appearing once. Material: blood. The receptors derive from a woman aged 55-69 years in good health. CDR3s include the opening cysteine and the closing phenylalanine or tryptophan. D genes are given only for firm matches. The size entry is marked missing in some rows and otherwise reads once, few, many or a size class.

d_gene,v_gene,len,abundance,j_gene,CDR3nt,CDR3aa
.,TRBV7-6,14,once,TRBJ2-5,TGTGCCAGCAGCTTATGGGACCGAAAAGAGACCCAGTACTTC,CASSLWDRKETQYF
.,TRBV2,20,.,TRBJ2-7,TGTGCCAGCACCCTTAAATGGCTGCTGAGTACGAAAGGAGGGGGGAACGAGCAGTACTTC,CASTLKWLLSTKGGGNEQYF
TRBD2,TRBV9,15,.,TRBJ2-2,TGTGCCAGCAGCGTGGCGGGAGCTTTCTCCGGGGAGCTGTTTTTT,CASSVAGAFSGELFF
.,TRBV29-1,12,few,TRBJ2-7,TGCAGCGTTGAAGTTTCCTACAATGAGCAGTACTTC,CSVEVSYNEQYF
.,TRBV7-2,11,.,TRBJ2-5,TGTGCCAGCAGCTTAATAGGGCGACCGTACTTC,CASSLIGRPYF
TRBD1,TRBV24-1,16,.,TRBJ2-1,TGTGCCACCAGTGACCCCGGGGGACAGGGGGCACATGAGCAGTTCTTC,CATSDPGGQGAHEQFF
TRBD2,TRBV30,17,.,TRBJ2-2,TGTGCCTGGAGCGATCCCGGGACTAGCGGTATACTCGGGGAGCTGTTTTTT,CAWSDPGTSGILGELFF
TRBD2,TRBV2,17,.,TRBJ2-3,TGTGCCAGCAGTGGCATCGGGACTAGCGGTGGAGGAGATACGCAGTATTTT,CASSGIGTSGGGDTQYF
.,TRBV5-1,12,few,TRBJ2-7,TGCGCCAGCACCAATGGAGACTACGAGCAGTACTTC,CASTNGDYEQYF
.,TRBV7-2,16,few,TRBJ1-4,TGTGCCAGCAGCGAGGACAGCTTTGCAACTAATGAAAAACTGTTTTTT,CASSEDSFATNEKLFF
.,TRBV7-6,13,.,TRBJ1-5,TGTGCCAGCAGCGCCGCCCGCGGTCAGCCCCAGCATTTT,CASSAARGQPQHF
.,TRBV29-1,12,.,TRBJ2-7,TGCAGCGTTGAGCTAGGTGCGTACGAGCAGTACTTC,CSVELGAYEQYF
.,TRBV20-1,15,.,TRBJ2-7,TGCAGTGCAAGAGGACAATATGGGACCCGATACGAGCAGTACTTC,CSARGQYGTRYEQYF
TRBD1,TRBV5-1,15,few,TRBJ2-7,TGCGCCAGCAGCTTGGAGGGGGACAGGGAAACTTGGCAGTACTTC,CASSLEGDRETWQYF
TRBD1,TRBV5-1,15,few,TRBJ2-3,TGCGCCAGCAGCCGGAACAGGGGCCCCACAGATACGCAGTATTTT,CASSRNRGPTDTQYF
TRBD2,TRBV3-1,23,.,TRBJ2-3,TGTGCCAGCAGCCAAACAGAACCTTTAGCTGAGGGGGACTTAGCGGGAGGCACAGATACGCAGTATTTT,CASSQTEPLAEGDLAGGTDTQYF
.,TRBV27,14,.,TRBJ2-7,TGTGCCAGCGGGCAGCCACCAACCTCCTACGAGCAGTACTTC,CASGQPPTSYEQYF
.,TRBV9,16,.,TRBJ1-2,TGTGCCAGCAGCGGCGGATACAGGGCCAGGCTCGGGGGCTACACCTTC,CASSGGYRARLGGYTF
.,TRBV18,15,.,TRBJ2-6,TGTGCCACTGGAGGCGGGAACACTGGGGCCAACGTCCTGACTTTC,CATGGGNTGANVLTF
.,TRBV3-1,11,.,TRBJ2-7,TGTGCCAGCAGCCAGAGCAGTGAGCAGTACTTC,CASSQSSEQYF
.,TRBV5-5,17,.,TRBJ2-7,TGTGCCAGCAGCTTGGATGGTTTAGGGAGGTTCCCCTACGAGCAGTACTTC,CASSLDGLGRFPYEQYF
.,TRBV18,14,.,TRBJ1-2,TGTGCCAGCTCACCTTCGGGGGACTACTATGGCTACACCTTC,CASSPSGDYYGYTF
TRBD2,TRBV20-1,17,.,TRBJ2-3,TGCAGTGCTAGAGATCTCTTGGGCGGGAGGGCGAGAGATACGCAGTATTTT,CSARDLLGGRARDTQYF
.,TRBV20-1,12,.,TRBJ2-5,TGCAGTGCCCAGCGGCGAGAAGAGACCCAGTACTTC,CSAQRREETQYF
.,TRBV28,12,many,TRBJ2-7,TGTGCCAGCTCAGGGATTTCCTACGAGCAGTACTTC,CASSGISYEQYF
.,TRBV4-2,14,few,TRBJ2-3,TGTGCCAGCAGCCTAGTAGCGGACACAGATACGCAGTATTTT,CASSLVADTDTQYF
.,TRBV20-1,14,few,TRBJ2-7,TGCAGTGCTAGAGTAGGCAGGGTGTCCTACGAGCAGTACTTC,CSARVGRVSYEQYF
TRBD1,TRBV7-9,15,.,TRBJ1-1,TGTGCCAGCAGCGGATGGACAGGGTGGTCCACTGAAGCTTTCTTT,CASSGWTGWSTEAFF